The T cell receptor (beta chain) under discussion was sequenced for a study of beta chain features in type 1 diabetes. Study-level information: Cell yields, gender and age were similar in healthy donors and patients. Across the samples, over 85 million sorted cells were examined in total. Study-wide points: Shortening of TCRB CDR3s, moderate but significant, appeared in all four CD4+ subsets of Type 1 diabetes patients.

Reverse transcribing all isolated RNA meant expressed TCRB transcripts were sequenced. The assay was immunoSEQ multiplex PCR, and TCRdb's table has in-frame clones only and misses some. The sample yields 310,000 or so clones, more than 9.5% seen once. V shed 1 base, J shed 3 bases, and the junction held 8 bases outside the gene matches. CDR1 and CDR2 (germline): LNHNV, YYDKDF (reference sequence). CDR3 size: 19 residues. Of note for this clone: The target antigen is unknown.

Sequencing used naive CD4+ T cells from blood. This chain connects TRBV15 to TRBJ2-1; 14 bases are a match to TRBD2. The receptor's source is a woman younger than 45 in good health. CDR3 nucleotides: TGTGCCACCAGCAGAGTAGGAGGACTAGCGGGAGGCCGCTACAATGAGCAGTTCTTC. Translated, it gives CATSRVGGLAGGRYNEQFF.